This T cell receptor beta chain was obtained from a study of blood T cell repertoires in COVID-19. Study details: Spain, Italy and the United States supplied samples that represented acute and convalescent COVID-19. From T cells, B-cell-depleted T cells, or PBMCs came the material, which was cDNA or gDNA.

Generated by immunoSEQ multiplex PCR, the TCRdb table keeps only in-frame clones and is missing some. Of 300,000 to 350,000 clones in the sample, over 75% were seen once. This CDR3 is 17 amino acids long. V lost 4 bases and J lost 2; bases outside the gene matches: 7. Germline assignment: CDR1 SNHLY and CDR2 FYNNEI. Enrolled during active infection, Seattle patients were then followed longitudinally. Material: peripheral blood. The gene calls are TRBV2 and TRBJ2-3, with TRBD2 matching 12 bases. The receptor was isolated from a woman in her thirties with COVID-19, enrolled during active disease. CDR3 nucleotides: TGTGCCAGCAGTGGGATAAGGACTAGCGGGATCACAGATACGCAGTATTTT. Residues: CASSGIRTSGITDTQYF. The full variable domain, with the rest looked up from reference TRBV2 and TRBJ2-3, is EPEVTQTPSHQVTQMGQEVILRCVPISNHLYFYWYRQILGQKVEFLVSFYNNEISEKSEIFDDQFSVERPDGSNFTLKIRSTKLEDSAMYFCASSGIRTSGITDTQYFGPGTRLTVL.